This T cell receptor (beta chain) is drawn from a study of spatial heterogeneity in lung cancer (dated by TCRdb to the late 2010s). Concerning the study at large: Beta-chain transcripts were consistently detected in greater numbers than alpha-chain transcripts, which likely reflected higher beta-chain transcript abundance. In the raw uncorrected reads, each unique combination of TCR and UMI appeared on average more than ten times. Both alpha and beta chains were TCR-sequenced in 200 or so tumor regions, 64 matched nontumor lung samples and approximately 50 PBMC samples obtained at surgery. In non-small cell lung cancer, the study made a quantitative comparison of TCR alpha and beta repertoires among multiple tumor regions, matched nontumor lung and blood. Nonsynonymous mutation counts, determined by whole-exome sequencing of tumor tissue, were related to features of the TCR repertoire. In tumor regions, TCR transcript counts showed a strong correlation with a T cell transcriptional module score from matched bulk RNA-seq.

The sample holds many counts of this clonotype. The specificity of this receptor is unknown. The input lacks base qualities; no much larger clone sits a single base away. This specimen's time point label, per the study, means: sample taken at primary tumor resection. Samples were obtained from 72 patients with early-stage, untreated non-small cell lung cancer from the lung TRACERx cohort. Without any cell sorting, TCR sequencing was performed on whole RNA extracted either from tumor and nontumor lung tissue or from cryopreserved PBMC samples. Patients were selected for TCR sequencing only if sufficient RNA was available from at least two tumor regions. Before being selected, tumor and adjacent nontumor lung specimens were reviewed by a lung pathologist. Germline trimming amounts to 1 base on V and 12 bases on J, with 5 as the count of junction bases outside the gene matches. The CDR3 numbers 14 residues from cysteine through phenylalanine. Of all the DNA, just the CDR3 is kept, 42 bases in frame from base 1. The CDR1 and CDR2 encoded by the germline V gene (reference sequence) are LNHNV and YYDKDF.

The library came from 5' RACE. TCRdb lists the instrument as NextSeq 500. In the TCR library protocol, a unique molecular identifier was attached to each TCR cDNA molecule so that PCR and sequencing errors could be corrected. From the authors' description of their analysis: TCR identification, UMI-based error correction and CDR3 extraction were performed with Decombinator tools. Expanded TCRs were defined as those above a frequency of 2 per 1,000, corresponding to the top 1% of the tumor frequency distribution. Expanded tumor TCRs statistically deemed absent (corrected P<0.05) from at least one tumor region were classed as regional, and all other expanded tumor TCRs were classed as ubiquitous. Renyi diversity was calculated using the R vegan package after each repertoire was subsampled 100 times to 5,000 TCRs. To build CDR3 similarity networks, amino acid triplet string-kernel similarity was used, and CDR3s were connected when their pairwise similarity was above 0.82. The public reads were run again by TCRdb, first through fastp at Q25 and then through MiXCR, and only productive beta chains were kept. Each CDR3 protein gets just one entry, which takes the most common genes and DNA from the rows behind it. The V and J calls come from TCRdb's annotation, not from the publication. Within this sample are over 10,000 distinct CDR3 sequences, with about 6% of them counted one time only. The ten most abundant clones make up around 10% of the sample.

Results the study describes overall, beyond this receptor: TCR-seq coverage of tumor T cells was estimated to be only approximately 7% for alpha chains and roughly 14% for beta chains. Counts of ubiquitous and regional expanded TCRs correlated with counts of ubiquitous and regional nonsynonymous mutations, respectively. A correlation was observed between the number of expanded intratumoral alpha and beta TCRs and the tumor nonsynonymous mutation count. Confirming at a functional level the hypothesis that regional TCRs recognize regional mutations was considered to require additional single-cell paired TCR alpha and beta sequencing.

The source was lung tumor tissue, collected at surgery. This sequence was found in a female donor with early-stage non-small cell lung cancer. Recombination linked TRBV15 to TRBJ2-1, with 11 bases aligning to TRBD2. The DNA sequence is given as TGTGCCACCAGCAGAGGGTTAGCGGGGGGGTTGCAGTTCTTC. Protein translation: CATSRGLAGGLQFF. Reference TRBV15 and TRBJ2-1 genes cover what lies past the CDR3, so the full variable domain is DAMVIQNPRYQVTQFGKPVTLSCSQTLNHNVMYWYQQKSSQAPKLLFHYYDKDFNNEADTPDNFQSRRPNTSFCFLDIRSPGLGDTAMYLCATSRGLAGGLQFFGPGTRLTVL.